This T cell receptor (beta chain) was captured by sequencing in a study of cytomegalovirus exposure and HLA in healthy donors. Whole-study context: Roughly 180 million T cells yielded over 90 million unique TCR beta sequences in earlier analysis.

The CDR3 loop spans 13 amino acids. V lost 2 bases, J lost 3 bases, and 7 bases lay in between. CDR1 is MNHEY and CDR2 is SVGAGI in the germline V gene. Study findings and constraints: In a later analysis, V- and J-gene trimming of beta chains associated with a DCLRE1C missense variant, replicated independently.

Points on this clone: What it binds is not known.

With 60 Vbeta and 13 Jbeta primers, the PCR was carried out. Generated by immunoSEQ multiplex PCR, the TCRdb table keeps only in-frame clones and is missing some. The table lists roughly 100,000 clones, about 77% of them singletons. This chain links TRBV6-5 with TRBJ1-1; no reliable D call. This TCR was sampled from a woman aged 18-30 years in good health and CMV-seropositive. Sequencing was carried out using PBMCs. The CDR3 loop is CASSYVADTEAFF. The CDR3 DNA follows: TGTGCCAGCAGTTACGTTGCGGACACTGAAGCTTTCTTT.